These 8 T cell receptor beta chains were all obtained from the same sample, sequenced in a study of blood T cell repertoires in COVID-19. Repertoires were generated with immunoSEQ multiplex PCR, while TCRdb's copy carries only in-frame clones and drops some. The sample shows about 9,900 clones, about 81% of them seen only once. Sequenced: peripheral blood. These receptors were obtained from a man in his 60s with active COVID-19.

The rearrangement uses TRBV9 and TRBJ2-1, with TRBD2 matching 12 bases. The CDR3 contains 16 residues. The ends lost 0 bases at V and 7 bases at J; junction bases unmatched: 5. Looked up from germline, CDR1 is SGDLS and CDR2 is YYNGEE. The CDR3 bases are TGTGCCAGCAGCGTAGTTCCCCTAGCGGGAGGGAATGAGCAGTTCTTC. This translates into CASSVVPLAGGNEQFF.

The gene calls are TRBV2 and TRBJ1-1, with no clear D. CDR3 size: 15 residues. V dropped 6 bases and J dropped 1 base, with 15 bases sitting between them. Germline V lookup: CDR1 SNHLY, CDR2 FYNNEI. The CDR3 region has the DNA TGTGCCAGCAGCTCCGGATTAGGAGCGAACACTGAAGCTTTCTTT. Residues: CASSSGLGANTEAFF.

This clone was seen a handful of times. V gene TRBV7-9 combines with J gene TRBJ2-7, with 11 bases fitting TRBD2. Germline lookup yields CDR1 SEHNR and CDR2 FQNEAQ (reference sequence). This CDR3 region has 14 residues. The V gene end was trimmed by 4 bases and the J gene end by 7 bases; junction bases not matched to a gene: 6. The CDR3 DNA sequence: TGTGCCAGCAGCTCGGGACTAGCGGCTTGGGAGCAGTACTTC. It yields the protein CASSSGLAAWEQYF. The whole variable domain, filled in from reference TRBV7-9 and TRBJ2-7, reads DTGVSQNPRHKITKRGQNVTFRCDPISEHNRLYWYRQTLGQGPEFLTYFQNEAQLEKSRLLSDRFSAERPKGSFSTLEIQRTEQGDSAMYLCASSSGLAAWEQYFGPGTRLTVT.

The rearrangement uses TRBV5-6 and TRBJ1-1; possibly TRBD1 for D (5 bases). Germline values: CDR1 SGHDT, CDR2 YYEEEE. V was shortened by 4 bases and J by 5 bases, with 15 bases between the two germline ends. The length of the CDR3 is 14 residues. CDR3 sequence (DNA): TGTGCCAGCAGCCAGGACACGGGGAGGACTGAAGCTTTCTTT. Its translation: CASSQDTGRTEAFF.

The genes are TRBV21-1 and TRBJ1-2; TRBD1 reflects the table's D call only, with no check against the DNA. TRBV21-1 is classified as a pseudogene. The CDR3 runs 18 residues. The CDR3 sequence is CASSYPPPGTGRRMGYTF. The CDR3 DNA follows: TGTGCCAGCAGCTACCCTCCCCCCGGGACAGGTCGGAGGATGGGCTACACCTTC.

This rearrangement joins TRBV28 to TRBJ1-4; D may be TRBD1 (6 bases). The germline CDR1 and CDR2 sequences are MDHEN and SYDVKM. V was shortened by 2 bases and J by 5 bases, with 12 bases between the two germline ends. The CDR3 consists of 15 residues. CDR3 bases: TGTGCCAGCAGTTTACCCGGGGGGCTAAATGAAAAACTGTTTTTT. Translation: CASSLPGGLNEKLFF.

The chain combines TRBV7-3 with TRBJ2-3; the D is unclear. Germline V CDR1 and CDR2: SGHTA, FQGTGA. The germline V and J ends were trimmed by 5 bases and 1 base, with 10 bases remaining between them. CDR3 length: 14 amino acids. The CDR3 spells CASSPDIGTDTQYF. CDR3 in DNA: TGTGCCAGCAGCCCCGACATCGGCACAGATACGCAGTATTTT.

DNA of the CDR3: TGTGCCAGCAGTTTAGCGGGAGGGCAAGAGACCCAGTACTTC. Protein product: CASSLAGGQETQYF. The chain carries TRBV28 and TRBJ2-5, with TRBD2 matching over 9 bases. The CDR3 consists of 14 residues. Trimming removed 2 bases from V and 2 bases from J; junction bases left unmatched: 0. Germline V gene lookup returns CDR1 MDHEN and CDR2 SYDVKM.